This TCR beta chain was captured by sequencing in a study of blood T cell repertoires in COVID-19. Study as a whole: PBMCs, B-cell-depleted T cells, or T cells were the source of the cDNA or gDNA that made up the material.

In the original processing: It was from reference gene primer amplification that nucleated cell counts were estimated. Here immunoSEQ multiplex PCR was the method, and the copy in TCRdb shows in-frame clones only, minus some. The DNA gave D and trimming, while V, J and clone size come from that table. The repertoire holds some 70,000 clones, 85% to 90% seen once, with approximately 7.4% in the top ten. This CDR3 has 16 residues. Trimming cost V 1 base and J 0 bases; bases outside gene matches: 3. CDR1 SNHLY and CDR2 FYNNEI come from the germline V gene. The sample comprised peripheral blood. V and J are TRBV2 and TRBJ2-7, with 10 bases aligning to TRBD1. The receptor was derived from a man aged 50-60 years with active COVID-19. The CDR3 DNA reads as TGTGCCAGCAGTGAAGGGGGACAGGGGAGCTCCTACGAGCAGTACTTC. Amino acids: CASSEGGQGSSYEQYF.